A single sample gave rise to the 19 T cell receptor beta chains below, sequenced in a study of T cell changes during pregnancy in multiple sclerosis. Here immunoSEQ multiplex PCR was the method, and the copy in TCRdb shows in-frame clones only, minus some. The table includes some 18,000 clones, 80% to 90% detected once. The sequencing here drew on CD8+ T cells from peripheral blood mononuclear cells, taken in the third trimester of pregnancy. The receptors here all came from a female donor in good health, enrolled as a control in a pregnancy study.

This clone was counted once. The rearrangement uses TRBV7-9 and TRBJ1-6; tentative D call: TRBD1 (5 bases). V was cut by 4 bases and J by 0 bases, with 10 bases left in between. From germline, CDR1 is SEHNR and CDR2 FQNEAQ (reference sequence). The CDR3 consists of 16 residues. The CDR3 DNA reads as TGTGCCAGCAGCTCCCGGGGGGTCTCCTATAATTCACCCCTCCACTTT. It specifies CASSSRGVSYNSPLHF.

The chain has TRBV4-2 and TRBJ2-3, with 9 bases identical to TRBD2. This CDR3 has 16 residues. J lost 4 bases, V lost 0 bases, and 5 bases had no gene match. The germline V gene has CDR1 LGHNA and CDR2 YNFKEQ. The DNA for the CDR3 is TGTGCCAGCAGCCAAGATAATAGCGGGGGAGCAGATACGCAGTATTTT. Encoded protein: CASSQDNSGGADTQYF.

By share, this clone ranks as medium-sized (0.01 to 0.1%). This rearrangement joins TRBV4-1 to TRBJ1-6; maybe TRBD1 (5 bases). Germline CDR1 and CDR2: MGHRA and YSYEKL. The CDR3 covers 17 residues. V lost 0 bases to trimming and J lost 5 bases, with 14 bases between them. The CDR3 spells CASSQDPERTNNSPLHF. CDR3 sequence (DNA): TGCGCCAGCAGCCAAGATCCCGAGAGGACAAATAATTCACCCCTCCACTTT.

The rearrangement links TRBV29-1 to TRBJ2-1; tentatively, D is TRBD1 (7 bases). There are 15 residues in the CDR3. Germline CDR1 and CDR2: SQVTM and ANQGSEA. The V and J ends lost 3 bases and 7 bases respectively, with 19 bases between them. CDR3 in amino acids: CSVEGGQPPLNEQFF. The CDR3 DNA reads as TGCAGCGTTGAGGGGGGACAGCCCCCTTTGAATGAGCAGTTCTTC.

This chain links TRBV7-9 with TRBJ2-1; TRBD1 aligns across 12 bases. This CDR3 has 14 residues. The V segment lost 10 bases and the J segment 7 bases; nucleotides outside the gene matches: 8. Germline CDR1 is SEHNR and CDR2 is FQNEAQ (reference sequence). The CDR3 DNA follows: TGTGCCACCAACCGGGACAGGGGGCCGAATGAGCAGTTCTTC. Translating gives CATNRDRGPNEQFF.

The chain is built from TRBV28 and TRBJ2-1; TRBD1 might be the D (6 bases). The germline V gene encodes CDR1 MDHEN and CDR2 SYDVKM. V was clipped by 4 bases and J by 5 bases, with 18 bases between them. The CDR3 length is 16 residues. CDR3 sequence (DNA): TGTGCCAGCAGTTCCCTAGGGGGTGGGAAAGACAATGAGCAGTTCTTC. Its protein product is CASSSLGGGKDNEQFF.

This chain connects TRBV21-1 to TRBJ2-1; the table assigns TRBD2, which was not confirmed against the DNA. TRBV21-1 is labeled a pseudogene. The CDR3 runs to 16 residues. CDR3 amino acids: CASSKKGWEGYNEQFF. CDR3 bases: TGTGCCAGCAGCAAAAAGGGATGGGAGGGTTACAATGAGCAGTTCTTC.

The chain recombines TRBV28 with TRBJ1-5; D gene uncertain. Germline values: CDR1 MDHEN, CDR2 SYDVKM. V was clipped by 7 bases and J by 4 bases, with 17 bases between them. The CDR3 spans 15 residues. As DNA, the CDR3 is TGTGCCAGCACCCCGGATCCACTAGCGAATCAGCCCCAGCATTTT. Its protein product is CASTPDPLANQPQHF.

CDR3 coding DNA: TGTGCCAGCAGCTCCTTACAGGGATCTGACACTGAAGCTTTCTTT. Translating gives CASSSLQGSDTEAFF. V is TRBV27 and J is TRBJ1-1; weak D call: TRBD1 (6 bases). CDR3 length equals 15 residues. Trimming cost V 6 bases and J 3 bases, with 17 bases left between them. In germline, CDR1 is MNHEY, CDR2 SMNVEV (reference sequence).

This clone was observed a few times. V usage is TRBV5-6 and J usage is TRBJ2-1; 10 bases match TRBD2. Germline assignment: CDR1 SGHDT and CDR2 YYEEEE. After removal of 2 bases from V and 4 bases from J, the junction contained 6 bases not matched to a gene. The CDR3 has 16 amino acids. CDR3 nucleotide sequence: TGTGCCAGCAGCTTTGGAGCGGGAGGGCTTTACAATGAGCAGTTCTTC. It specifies CASSFGAGGLYNEQFF. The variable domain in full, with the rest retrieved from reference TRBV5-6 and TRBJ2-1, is DAGVTQSPTHLIKTRGQQVTLRCSPKSGHDTVSWYQQALGQGPQFIFQYYEEEERQRGNFPDRFSGHQFPNYSSELNVNALLLGDSALYLCASSFGAGGLYNEQFFGPGTRLTVL.

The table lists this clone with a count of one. CDR3 region: CASSDLPQRSGNEQFF. In nucleotides, the CDR3 is TGTGCCAGCAGTGACCTTCCCCAACGGTCGGGCAATGAGCAGTTCTTC. This chain connects TRBV6-1 to TRBJ2-1; D uncertain. The CDR3 totals 16 residues. In germline, CDR1 is MNHNS, CDR2 SASEGT. The V end was cut by 3 bases, the J end by 6 bases, with 18 bases between.

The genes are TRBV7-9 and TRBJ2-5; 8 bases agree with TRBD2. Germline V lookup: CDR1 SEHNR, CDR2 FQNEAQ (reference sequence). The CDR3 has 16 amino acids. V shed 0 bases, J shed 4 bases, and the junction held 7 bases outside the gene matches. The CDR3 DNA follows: TGTGCCAGCAGCTTAGCGTTTGGACGGGAGGGAGAGACCCAGTACTTC. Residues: CASSLAFGREGETQYF.

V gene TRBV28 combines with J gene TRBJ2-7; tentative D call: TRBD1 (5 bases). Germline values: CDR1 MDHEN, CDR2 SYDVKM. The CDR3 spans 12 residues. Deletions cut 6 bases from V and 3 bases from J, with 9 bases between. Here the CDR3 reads CASSQGDYEQYF. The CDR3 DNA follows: TGTGCCAGCAGCCAAGGGGACTACGAGCAGTACTTC.

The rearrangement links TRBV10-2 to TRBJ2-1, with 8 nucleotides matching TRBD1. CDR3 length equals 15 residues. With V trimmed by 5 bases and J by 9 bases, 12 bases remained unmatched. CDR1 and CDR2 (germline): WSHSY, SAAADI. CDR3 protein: CASSSQGASDIEQFF. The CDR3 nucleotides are TGCGCCAGCAGTTCCCAGGGGGCAAGCGACATTGAGCAGTTCTTC.

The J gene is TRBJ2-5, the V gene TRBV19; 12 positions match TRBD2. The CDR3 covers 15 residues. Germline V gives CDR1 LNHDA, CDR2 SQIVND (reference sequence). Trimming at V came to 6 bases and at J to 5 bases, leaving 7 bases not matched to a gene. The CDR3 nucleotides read TGTGCCAGTAGCCCTAGCGGGAGGGCAGGGGAGACCCAGTACTTC. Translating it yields CASSPSGRAGETQYF.

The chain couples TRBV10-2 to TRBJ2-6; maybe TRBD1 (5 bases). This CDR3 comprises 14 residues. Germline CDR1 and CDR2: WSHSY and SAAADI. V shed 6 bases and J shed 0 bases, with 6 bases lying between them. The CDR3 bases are TGCGCCAGCAGCGACAGCTCTGGGGCCAACGTCCTGACTTTC. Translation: CASSDSSGANVLTF.

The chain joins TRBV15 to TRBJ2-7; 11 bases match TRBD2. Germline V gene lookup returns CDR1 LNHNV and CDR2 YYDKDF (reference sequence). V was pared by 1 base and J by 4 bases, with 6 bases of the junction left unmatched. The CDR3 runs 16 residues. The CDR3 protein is CATSRGSGGEVYEQYF. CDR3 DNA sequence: TGTGCCACCAGCAGAGGTAGCGGGGGGGAGGTTTACGAGCAGTACTTC.

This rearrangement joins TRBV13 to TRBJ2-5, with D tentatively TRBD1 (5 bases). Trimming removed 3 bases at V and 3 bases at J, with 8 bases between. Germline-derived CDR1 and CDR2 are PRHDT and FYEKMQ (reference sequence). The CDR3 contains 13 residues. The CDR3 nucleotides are TGTGCCAGCAGCTTCCAGACAGAAGAGACCCAGTACTTC. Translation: CASSFQTEETQYF.

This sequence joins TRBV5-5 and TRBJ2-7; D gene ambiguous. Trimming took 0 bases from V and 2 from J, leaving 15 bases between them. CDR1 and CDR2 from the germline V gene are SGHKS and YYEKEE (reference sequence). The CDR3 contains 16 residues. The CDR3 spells CASSLVLVGSAYEQYF. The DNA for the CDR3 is TGTGCCAGCAGCTTGGTTCTGGTCGGCAGCGCCTACGAGCAGTACTTC.